This passage covers 27 T cell receptor beta chains from one sample sequenced in a study of blood T cell repertoires in COVID-19. Assay used: immunoSEQ multiplex PCR; TCRdb lists only in-frame clones, some missing. The sample carries about 81,000 clones, roughly 89% recorded once. The material sequenced was peripheral blood. These receptor sequences come from a woman over 75 with active COVID-19.

The table lists this clone with a count of one. The rearrangement joins TRBV11-2 to TRBJ2-7, with 10 bases aligning to TRBD1. V dropped 1 base and J dropped 6; count of bases not matched to a gene: 3. This CDR3 is 14 amino acids long. Per the germline V gene, CDR1 is SGHAT and CDR2 is FQNNGV. CDR3 amino acids: CASSLVGQGSEQYF. Here the CDR3 DNA reads TGTGCCAGCAGCTTAGTGGGACAGGGGTCCGAGCAGTACTTC.

This clone showed up just once. The chain has TRBV5-1 and TRBJ2-3; 8 bases line up with TRBD1. Germline CDR1 reads SGHRS; CDR2 reads YFSETQ. The CDR3 sequence is 18 residues long. V lost 0 bases to trimming and J lost 5 bases; unmatched junction nucleotides: 14. The CDR3 here is CASSLAGQVTNGGDTQYF. The DNA for the CDR3 is TGCGCCAGCAGCTTGGCGGGACAGGTGACGAACGGGGGAGATACGCAGTATTTT.

The rearrangement uses TRBV25-1 and TRBJ2-5; the match to TRBD1 covers 8 bases. Germline CDR1 reads MGHDK; CDR2 reads SYGVNS. There are 14 residues in the CDR3. V shed 0 bases and J 5 bases; nucleotides not matched to a gene: 2. CDR3 amino acids: CASSEYRQGETQYF. CDR3 coding DNA: TGTGCCAGCAGTGAATATAGACAGGGGGAGACCCAGTACTTC. The full variable domain, with the rest looked up from reference TRBV25-1 and TRBJ2-5, is EADIYQTPRYLVIGTGKKITLECSQTMGHDKMYWYQQDPGMELHLIHYSYGVNSTEKGDLSSESTVSRIRTEHFPLTLESARPSHTSQYLCASSEYRQGETQYFGPGTRLLVL.

The chain recombines TRBV7-2 with TRBJ2-5; 8 bases align to TRBD1. Germline trimming cut 4 bases from V and 5 bases from J; bases unmatched to any gene: 6. CDR3 size: 14 residues. The germline CDR1 and CDR2 sequences are SGHTA and FQGNSA. Here the CDR3 reads CASSSRQGMETQYF. CDR3 sequence (DNA): TGTGCCAGCAGCTCAAGACAGGGGATGGAGACCCAGTACTTC.

This rearrangement joins TRBV5-4 to TRBJ2-2; 7 bases agree with TRBD2. After removal of 3 bases from V and 0 bases from J, the junction contained 17 bases not matched to a gene. CDR3 size: 20 residues. Germline V gives CDR1 SGHNT, CDR2 YYREEE (reference sequence). CDR3 sequence (DNA): TGTGCCAGCAGCTCGCGCGGGGGAATAGCGGGTTTATCGAACACCGGGGAGCTGTTTTTT. Translation: CASSSRGGIAGLSNTGELFF.

The rearrangement uses TRBV14 and TRBJ1-1, with D tentatively TRBD1 (5 bases). Germline V CDR1 and CDR2: SGHDN, FVKESK. Trimming stripped 3 bases from V and 4 bases from J, with 6 bases between. The length of the CDR3 is 12 residues. This chain's CDR3 is CASSQGGTEAFF. The DNA of the CDR3 is TGTGCCAGCAGCCAGGGGGGCACTGAAGCTTTCTTT. Filled out from reference TRBV14 and TRBJ1-1, the complete variable domain reads EAGVTQFPSHSVIEKGQTVTLRCDPISGHDNLYWYRRVMGKEIKFLLHFVKESKQDESGMPNNRFLAERTGGTYSTLKVQPAELEDSGVYFCASSQGGTEAFFGQGTRLTVV.

The chain combines TRBV7-3 with TRBJ2-3; D is perhaps TRBD1 (5 bases). CDR1 is SGHTA and CDR2 is FQGTGA in the germline V gene. This CDR3 region has 13 residues. V lost 6 bases, J lost 3 bases, and 10 bases lay in between. CDR3 sequence reads: CASSFSGTDTQYF. The CDR3 coding sequence is TGTGCCAGCAGTTTTTCAGGGACAGATACGCAGTATTTT.

V gene TRBV5-4 combines with J gene TRBJ2-5; 7 bases align to TRBD1. The V gene's germline CDR1 is SGHNT and CDR2 YYREEE (reference sequence). V shed 4 bases, J shed 5 bases, and the junction held 8 bases outside the gene matches. The CDR3 totals 14 residues. CDR3 region: CASSEQGRWETQYF. CDR3 nucleotide sequence: TGTGCCAGCAGCGAACAGGGGAGATGGGAGACCCAGTACTTC.

The count of this clone is one. The rearrangement uses TRBV6-1 and TRBJ1-5; D is perhaps TRBD1 (6 bases). Trimming removed 0 bases from V and 5 bases from J, with 17 bases in between. Germline V lookup: CDR1 MNHNS, CDR2 SASEGT. The CDR3 is made up of 17 amino acids. CDR3 region: CASSEARGGERYQPQHF. The CDR3 coding sequence is TGTGCCAGCAGTGAAGCGCGTGGGGGCGAACGCTATCAGCCCCAGCATTTT.

The J gene is TRBJ2-7, the V gene TRBV5-6, with D hard to call. Trimming took off 4 bases at V and 2 bases at J, with 7 bases between the two ends. The CDR3 covers 12 residues. Per germline, CDR1 SGHDT and CDR2 YYEEEE. As DNA, the CDR3 is TGTGCCAGCAGCAATTCGGCCTACGAGCAGTACTTC. Residues: CASSNSAYEQYF.

The chain recombines TRBV7-2 with TRBJ2-1; the match to TRBD1 covers 9 bases. The CDR3 extends over 17 amino acids. The germline V gene encodes CDR1 SGHTA and CDR2 FQGNSA. The ends lost 4 bases at V and 4 bases at J; junction bases unmatched: 11. The CDR3 bases are TGTGCCAGCAGCTCCCGAGGGGGACAGGGTAGTTACAATGAGCAGTTCTTC. It specifies CASSSRGGQGSYNEQFF.

The rearrangement uses TRBV3-1 (or the pseudogene TRBV3-2) and TRBJ2-7; a weak D match, TRBD2 (6 bases). The CDR3 runs 12 residues. CDR1 is LGHDT, CDR2 YNNKEL, per germline (reference sequence). Trimming pared 4 bases from V and 6 bases from J, leaving 10 bases between. CDR3 nucleotide sequence: TGTGCCAGCAGCCCCGCGGGGCGCGAGCAGTACTTC. Translated: CASSPAGREQYF.

The V gene is TRBV7-3, the J gene TRBJ1-1, with D tentatively TRBD1 (5 bases). V was cut by 3 bases and J by 1 base, with 6 bases left in between. The CDR3 totals 13 residues. Germline lookup yields CDR1 SGHTA and CDR2 FQGTGA. The CDR3 here is CASSFTGNTEAFF. CDR3 nucleotides: TGTGCCAGCAGCTTCACAGGGAACACTGAAGCTTTCTTT.

This chain joins TRBV11-1 and TRBJ2-1; TRBD2 matches at 8 bases. V was clipped by 6 bases and J by 12 bases; unmatched bases: 13. Looked up from germline, CDR1 is SGHAT and CDR2 is FQDESV (reference sequence). This CDR3 contains 14 residues. The CDR3 protein is CASSTAGGIGWQFF. The CDR3 coding sequence is TGTGCCAGCAGTACGGCGGGAGGCATAGGATGGCAGTTCTTC.

This clone has just a few counts. The CDR3 DNA reads TGTGCCAGCAGCTTTACTAGCGGGCTAAGAGAGACCCAGTACTTC. Amino acid sequence: CASSFTSGLRETQYF. The gene calls are TRBV7-8 and TRBJ2-5, with 9 bases lining up with TRBD2. Unmatched junction bases numbered 6, after V lost 3 bases and J lost 4 bases. Germline CDR1 SGHVS, CDR2 FQNEAQ. This CDR3 has 15 amino acids.

The V and J genes are TRBV11-3 and TRBJ2-1; 12 bases are a match to TRBD2. The V gene's germline CDR1 is SGHNT and CDR2 YENEEA. J gave up 3 bases and V 0 bases, and 6 bases lay outside the gene matches. This CDR3 comprises 18 residues. CDR3 region: CASSLDSGLAGYYNEQFF. CDR3 DNA sequence: TGTGCCAGCAGCTTAGATTCGGGACTAGCGGGCTACTACAATGAGCAGTTCTTC.

The genes are TRBV18 and TRBJ1-4; TRBD1 matches 9 bases. CDR3 length: 14 amino acids. Losses at the gene ends were 3 bases for V and 7 bases for J; bases not matched to a gene: 3. Germline V gene lookup returns CDR1 KGHSH and CDR2 LQKENI. The CDR3 coding sequence is TGTGCCAGCTCACCGGGACAGGGTGTTGAAAAACTGTTTTTT. It codes for CASSPGQGVEKLFF.

This chain connects TRBV6-5 to TRBJ1-2; possible D gene TRBD1, 5 bases. V was pared by 4 bases and J by 7 bases, with 13 bases between. The germline V gene has CDR1 MNHEY and CDR2 SVGAGI. The CDR3 is 13 residues long. The CDR3 loop is CASSSVRGSGYTF. The CDR3 DNA follows: TGTGCCAGCAGTTCTGTAAGGGGATCTGGCTACACCTTC.

The chain links TRBV4-3 to TRBJ1-5; 7 bases map to TRBD1. The CDR3 spans 15 residues. J was trimmed by 5 bases and V by 3 bases; bases with no gene match: 7. Germline-derived CDR1 and CDR2 are LGHNA and YSLEER. The CDR3 DNA sequence: TGCGCCAGCAGCCAGGGAGGACAGGTAGATCAGCCCCAGCATTTT. Protein: CASSQGGQVDQPQHF.

This clone was observed a handful of times. The chain carries TRBV28 and TRBJ2-5; TRBD2 is a possible D gene (6 bases). Germline CDR1 is MDHEN and CDR2 is SYDVKM. This CDR3 is built from 14 residues. Trimming removed 4 bases from V and 5 bases from J, with 14 bases in between. DNA of the CDR3: TGTGCCAGCAGTTCCCCCATCGGGGGTGAGACCCAGTACTTC. Amino acid sequence: CASSSPIGGETQYF.

This chain links TRBV7-8 with TRBJ2-7, with a weak D call TRBD1 (6 bases). The length of the CDR3 is 15 residues. Germline V gene lookup returns CDR1 SGHVS and CDR2 FQNEAQ. Trimming pared 3 bases from V and 3 bases from J, leaving 15 bases between. CDR3 in DNA: TGTGCCAGCAGCTTGGACAGATTCTCTAGCTACGAGCAGTACTTC. It is translated as CASSLDRFSSYEQYF.

CDR3 in amino acids: CASRGQINTGELFF. The CDR3 region has the DNA TGTGCCTCGAGGGGACAGATAAACACCGGGGAGCTGTTTTTT. The rearrangement links TRBV6-5 to TRBJ2-2; 7 bases are shared with TRBD1. V was pared by 11 bases and J by 2 bases, with 8 bases of the junction left unmatched. In germline, CDR1 is MNHEY, CDR2 SVGAGI. CDR3 length: 14 amino acids.

In this sample, this clone turned up once. The chain combines TRBV5-4 with TRBJ1-1, with a possible D match to TRBD1 (5 bases). V was pared by 0 bases and J by 0 bases, with 9 bases between. Germline assignment: CDR1 SGHNT and CDR2 YYREEE (reference sequence). The CDR3 spans 15 residues. This CDR3 is CASSLGWGVNTEAFF. The CDR3 DNA follows: TGTGCCAGCAGCTTGGGGTGGGGCGTGAACACTGAAGCTTTCTTT.

The CDR3 DNA reads as TGTGCCAGCAGCCAAGTTAAGTCCGGCTACGAGCAGTACTTC. This codes for CASSQVKSGYEQYF. This chain joins TRBV14 and TRBJ2-7; D call uncertain. There are 14 residues in the CDR3. Germline V gene lookup returns CDR1 SGHDN and CDR2 FVKESK. V lost 1 base and J 3 bases, leaving 10 bases between the germline ends.

CDR3 sequence (DNA): TGTGCCACCAGCAGAGATTTATCCTCAGGGTATCGGGCTTTCTTT. Protein sequence: CATSRDLSSGYRAFF. The gene calls are TRBV15 and TRBJ1-1; a weak D match, TRBD1 (5 bases). Germline assignment: CDR1 LNHNV and CDR2 YYDKDF (reference sequence). CDR3 length equals 15 residues. V was shortened by 0 bases and J by 11 bases, with 19 bases between the two germline ends.

This sequence joins TRBV6-5 and TRBJ2-3; perhaps TRBD2 as D (5 bases). The CDR3 is 13 residues long. The V gene's germline CDR1 is MNHEY and CDR2 SVGAGI. The V end was cut by 7 bases, the J end by 5 bases, with 13 bases between. CDR3 loop: CASNRGSGDTQYF. CDR3 coding DNA: TGTGCCAGCAACCGGGGTTCGGGAGATACGCAGTATTTT.

The rearrangement joins TRBV4-1 to TRBJ1-1; D gene unclear. CDR1 is MGHRA and CDR2 is YSYEKL in the germline V gene. The CDR3 has 18 amino acids. V was cut by 1 base and J by 1 base, with 19 bases left in between. Here the CDR3 reads CASSQGRLGGGGNTEAFF. The CDR3 DNA reads as TGCGCCAGCAGCCAAGGTAGATTAGGCGGAGGAGGGAACACTGAAGCTTTCTTT.